What follows are 21 T cell receptor beta chains derived from one specimen sequenced in a study of T cell responses to AZD1222 COVID-19 vaccine. TCRdb keeps only in-frame clones here, not all; method: immunoSEQ multiplex PCR. The top ten hold 4% to 5% of the sample, which has some 150,000 clones, approximately 91% seen once. The sequenced sample was peripheral blood, obtained on day 0 of AZD1222 vaccination. Source of these receptors: an adult in good health.

V usage is TRBV7-9 and J usage is TRBJ2-7; 12 bases line up with TRBD2. Germline trimming cut 5 bases from V and 3 bases from J; bases unmatched to any gene: 2. The CDR3 has 14 amino acids. Germline CDR1 SEHNR, CDR2 FQNEAQ (reference sequence). CDR3 loop: CASSRTSGNYEQYF. The CDR3 nucleotides read TGTGCCAGCAGCCGGACTAGCGGGAACTACGAGCAGTACTTC.

The chain uses TRBV19 and TRBJ1-1, with 8 positions matching TRBD1. The CDR3 contains 16 residues. V gave up 6 bases and J gave up 6 bases; unmatched junction bases: 15. Germline V lookup: CDR1 LNHDA, CDR2 SQIVND (reference sequence). The CDR3 region is CASSRDRNINGPEAFF. In nucleotides, the CDR3 is TGTGCCAGTAGCAGGGACAGGAACATAAACGGTCCTGAAGCTTTCTTT.

This clone was counted a single time. The rearrangement links TRBV5-8 to TRBJ2-5; TRBD2 might be the D (6 bases). This CDR3 has 13 amino acids. In germline, CDR1 is SGHTS, CDR2 YDEGEE. V was cut by 3 bases and J by 4 bases, with 10 bases left in between. CDR3 nucleotide sequence: TGTGCCAGCAGCTCATGGGGGGTAGAGACCCAGTACTTC. Protein product: CASSSWGVETQYF.

The CDR3 region is CASSLQAGGWHEQFF. In DNA form, the CDR3 reads TGTGCCAGCAGTTTACAAGCGGGAGGGTGGCATGAGCAGTTCTTC. The rearrangement uses TRBV28 and TRBJ2-1; 10 bases are shared with TRBD2. With 2 bases clipped from V and 8 bases from J, the junction kept 6 bases outside the gene matches. The CDR3 consists of 15 residues. Germline assignment: CDR1 MDHEN and CDR2 SYDVKM.

The V call is TRBV5-1, the J call TRBJ1-1, with a possible D match to TRBD1 (6 bases). CDR1 is SGHRS, CDR2 YFSETQ, per germline. The length of the CDR3 is 15 residues. The germline V and J ends were trimmed by 5 bases and 0 bases, with 14 bases remaining between them. CDR3 residues: CASSNTGSVNTEAFF. For the CDR3, the DNA is TGCGCCAGCAGTAATACAGGGTCGGTGAACACTGAAGCTTTCTTT.

The CDR3 loop reads CASSYSSTIYNSPLHF. The CDR3 DNA is TGTGCCAGCAGTTACTCCTCGACCATATATAATTCACCCCTCCACTTT. This chain connects TRBV6-5 to TRBJ1-6; D is uncertain. V shed 0 bases and J shed 4 bases, with 10 bases lying between them. Germline V CDR1 and CDR2: MNHEY, SVGAGI. The CDR3 totals 16 residues.

The J gene is TRBJ1-1, the V gene TRBV9; no clear D. V shed 0 bases and J shed 2 bases, with 8 bases lying between them. The germline gives CDR1 SGDLS, CDR2 YYNGEE. This CDR3 region has 14 residues. Written as DNA, the CDR3 is TGTGCCAGCAGCGTAGTGCCGGACAACACTGAAGCTTTCTTT. This codes for CASSVVPDNTEAFF.

V usage is TRBV4-2 and J usage is TRBJ1-2; 7 positions agree with TRBD1. This CDR3 is 13 amino acids long. After removal of 4 bases from V and 6 bases from J, the junction contained 5 bases not matched to a gene. Per germline, CDR1 LGHNA and CDR2 YNFKEQ. CDR3 region: CASSPRDSDGYTF. The DNA of the CDR3 is TGTGCCAGCAGCCCCCGGGACAGCGATGGCTACACCTTC.

This sequence joins TRBV5-1 and TRBJ1-3; 8 bases align to TRBD1. Losses at the gene ends were 3 bases for V and 3 bases for J; bases not matched to a gene: 8. Germline V gene sequence: CDR1 SGHRS, CDR2 YFSETQ. The CDR3 covers 16 residues. DNA for the CDR3: TGCGCCAGCAGCTACACATCCGGGACAGGTGGAAACACCATATATTTT. Residues: CASSYTSGTGGNTIYF.

This chain links TRBV7-9 with TRBJ1-2; D is unclear. The V gene's germline CDR1 is SEHNR and CDR2 FQNEAQ (reference sequence). Trimming cost V 4 bases and J 2 bases, with 17 bases left between them. CDR3 size: 16 residues. In DNA form, the CDR3 reads TGTGCCAGCAGCTCCCCCCGGGGAGCCCGAAACTATGGCTACACCTTC. Encoded protein: CASSSPRGARNYGYTF.

This chain links TRBV2 with TRBJ1-2, with 9 positions matching TRBD1. Trimming at V came to 1 base and at J to 8 bases, leaving 8 bases not matched to a gene. From germline, CDR1 is SNHLY and CDR2 FYNNEI. The CDR3 runs to 15 residues. CDR3 region: CASSEGRDRAEGYTF. The CDR3 DNA reads TGTGCCAGCAGTGAAGGGAGGGACAGGGCGGAGGGCTACACCTTC. Full variable domain (missing parts from reference TRBV2 and TRBJ1-2): EPEVTQTPSHQVTQMGQEVILRCVPISNHLYFYWYRQILGQKVEFLVSFYNNEISEKSEIFDDQFSVERPDGSNFTLKIRSTKLEDSAMYFCASSEGRDRAEGYTFGSGTRLTVV.

The chain joins TRBV6-5 to TRBJ2-1; 11 bases line up with TRBD2. This CDR3 comprises 13 residues. Germline V gene lookup returns CDR1 MNHEY and CDR2 SVGAGI. With 8 bases clipped from V and 13 bases from J, the junction kept 10 bases outside the gene matches. The CDR3 region is CASETSGAGRQFF. CDR3 DNA sequence: TGTGCCAGCGAGACTAGCGGGGCGGGGCGACAGTTCTTC.

V gene TRBV4-1 combines with J gene TRBJ1-1, with TRBD1 identical over 12 bases. CDR1 and CDR2 from the germline V gene are MGHRA and YSYEKL. V gave up 5 bases and J gave up 10 bases; unmatched junction bases: 14. The CDR3 is 16 residues long. The CDR3 bases are TGCGCCAGCAGCGGGGCTCCGGGACAGGGGGCGAGGGGAGCTTTCTTT. Amino acid sequence: CASSGAPGQGARGAFF.

This chain joins TRBV19 and TRBJ2-6; no reliable D call. CDR1 is LNHDA, CDR2 SQIVND, per germline (reference sequence). Trimming took off 0 bases at V and 4 bases at J, with 10 bases between the two ends. The CDR3 totals 16 residues. The DNA of the CDR3 is TGTGCCAGTAGTATAGATGGAACTCTCGGGGCCAACGTCCTGACTTTC. It yields the protein CASSIDGTLGANVLTF.

The chain links TRBV21-1 to TRBJ2-7; whether TRBD1, the table's D call, matches the DNA was not checked. TRBV21-1 has pseudogene status. This CDR3 has 15 residues. DNA for the CDR3: TGTGCCAGCAGCAAATCAGGGCAGGGGGAAGACGAGCAGTACTTC. This gives the protein CASSKSGQGEDEQYF.

This chain uses TRBV19 with TRBJ1-2, with TRBD1 matching over 10 bases. This CDR3 is 16 amino acids long. CDR1 is LNHDA and CDR2 is SQIVND in the germline V gene (reference sequence). With 3 bases clipped from V and 5 bases from J, the junction kept 9 bases outside the gene matches. The DNA of the CDR3 is TGTGCCAGTAGTATTCCCTCCAGACAGGGGGCATATGGCTACACCTTC. This translates into CASSIPSRQGAYGYTF.

The rearrangement uses TRBV7-9 and TRBJ2-1, with 11 bases matching TRBD2. This CDR3 has 15 residues. CDR1 SEHNR and CDR2 FQNEAQ come from the germline V gene (reference sequence). The V gene end was trimmed by 8 bases and the J gene end by 0 bases; junction bases not matched to a gene: 3. The CDR3 loop is CASRLAGGSYNEQFF. The CDR3 nucleotides read TGTGCCAGCCGGCTAGCGGGGGGCTCCTACAATGAGCAGTTCTTC.

The rearrangement uses TRBV5-4 and TRBJ2-5; no clear D gene. Trimming pared 3 bases from V and 1 base from J, leaving 4 bases between. The CDR3 has 12 amino acids. The germline V gene has CDR1 SGHNT and CDR2 YYREEE (reference sequence). Here the CDR3 reads CASSSTQETQYF. The CDR3 DNA sequence: TGTGCCAGCAGCTCCACCCAAGAGACCCAGTACTTC.

The chain couples TRBV27 to TRBJ1-5, with 7 bases aligning to TRBD1. In germline, CDR1 is MNHEY, CDR2 SMNVEV (reference sequence). The CDR3 is 15 residues long. J lost 6 bases, V lost 1 base, and 6 bases had no gene match. CDR3 loop: CASSLLAGGSQPQHF. The CDR3 nucleotides are TGTGCCAGCAGTTTATTGGCAGGGGGAAGTCAGCCCCAGCATTTT.

This clone was seen once. The chain uses TRBV7-2 and TRBJ1-1, with 8 bases identical to TRBD1. The CDR3 spans 15 residues. Germline V CDR1 and CDR2: SGHTA, FQGNSA. Unmatched junction bases numbered 8, after V lost 4 bases and J lost 4 bases. CDR3 in DNA: TGTGCCAGCAGCTACTCCGGACAGGGCGCCACTGAAGCTTTCTTT. As protein: CASSYSGQGATEAFF. The variable domain in full, with the rest retrieved from reference TRBV7-2 and TRBJ1-1, is GAGVSQSPSNKVTEKGKDVELRCDPISGHTALYWYRQSLGQGLEFLIYFQGNSAPDKSGLPSDRFSAERTGGSVSTLTIQRTQQEDSAVYLCASSYSGQGATEAFFGQGTRLTVV.

This clone was seen a single time. The CDR3: CSASYGYTF. For the CDR3, the DNA is TGCAGTGCTAGTTATGGCTACACCTTC. This chain connects TRBV20-1 to TRBJ1-2; no definite D call. The CDR3 is 9 amino acids. Trimming removed 3 bases at V and 5 bases at J, with 1 base between. Germline-derived CDR1 and CDR2 are DFQATT and SNEGSKA (reference sequence).